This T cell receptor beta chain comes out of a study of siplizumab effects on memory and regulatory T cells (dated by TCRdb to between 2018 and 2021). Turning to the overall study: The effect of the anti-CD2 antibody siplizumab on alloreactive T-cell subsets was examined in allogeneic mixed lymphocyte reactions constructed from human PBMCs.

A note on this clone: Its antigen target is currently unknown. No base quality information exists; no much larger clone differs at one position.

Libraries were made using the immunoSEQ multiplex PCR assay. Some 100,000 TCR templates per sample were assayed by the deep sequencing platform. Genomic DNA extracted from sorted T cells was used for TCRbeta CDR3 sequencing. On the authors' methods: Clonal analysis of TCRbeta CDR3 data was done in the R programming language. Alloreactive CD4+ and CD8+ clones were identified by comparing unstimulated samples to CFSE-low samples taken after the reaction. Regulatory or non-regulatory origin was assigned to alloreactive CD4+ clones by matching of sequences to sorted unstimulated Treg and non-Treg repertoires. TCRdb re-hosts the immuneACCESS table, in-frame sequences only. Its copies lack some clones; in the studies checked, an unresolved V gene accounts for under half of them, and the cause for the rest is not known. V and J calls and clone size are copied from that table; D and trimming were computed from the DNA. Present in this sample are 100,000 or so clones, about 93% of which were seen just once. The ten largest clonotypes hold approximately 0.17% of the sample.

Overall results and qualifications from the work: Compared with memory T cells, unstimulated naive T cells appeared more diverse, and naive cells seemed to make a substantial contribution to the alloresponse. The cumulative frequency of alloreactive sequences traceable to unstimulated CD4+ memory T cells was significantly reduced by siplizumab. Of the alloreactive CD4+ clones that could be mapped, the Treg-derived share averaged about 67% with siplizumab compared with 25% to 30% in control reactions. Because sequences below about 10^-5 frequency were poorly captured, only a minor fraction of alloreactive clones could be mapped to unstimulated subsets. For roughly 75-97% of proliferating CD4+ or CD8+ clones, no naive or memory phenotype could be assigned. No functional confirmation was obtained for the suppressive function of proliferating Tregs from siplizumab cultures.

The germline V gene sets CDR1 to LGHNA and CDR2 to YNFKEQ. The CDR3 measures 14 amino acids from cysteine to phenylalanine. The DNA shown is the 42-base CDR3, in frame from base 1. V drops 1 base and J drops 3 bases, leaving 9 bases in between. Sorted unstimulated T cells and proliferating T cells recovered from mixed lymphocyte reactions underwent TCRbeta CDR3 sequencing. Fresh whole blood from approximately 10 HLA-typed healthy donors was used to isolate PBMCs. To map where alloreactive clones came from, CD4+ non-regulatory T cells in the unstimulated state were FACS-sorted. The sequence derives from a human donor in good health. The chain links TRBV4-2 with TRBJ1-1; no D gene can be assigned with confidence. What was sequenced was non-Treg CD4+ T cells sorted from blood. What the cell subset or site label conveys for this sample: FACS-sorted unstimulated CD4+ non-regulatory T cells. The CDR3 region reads CASSQAYGDTEAFF. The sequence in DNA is TGTGCCAGCAGCCAAGCTTACGGGGACACTGAAGCTTTCTTT.